This TCR beta chain originates from a study of beta chain features in type 1 diabetes (dated by TCRdb to the late 2010s). Background on the whole study: No differences in mean age, gender distribution, total cell number or subset yield were found between patients and healthy donors. A total of some 100,000,000 sorted cells were examined across all samples, and a strong correlation was observed between cell number per subset and RNA yield. The study compared the TCRB repertoires of sorted circulating CD4+ T cell subsets in recently diagnosed type 1 diabetes patients with those in matched healthy donors. Regulatory and stem cell-like memory subsets were obtained from only 8 patients and roughly eight healthy donors, while naive and central memory subsets were obtained from all 28 donors. Here is what the overall study found, with its caveats: Shorter templates might be favored by PCR, yet because patient and control samples were amplified and corrected together, any such skew would affect both groups equally. Patients with type 1 diabetes made fewer insertions and deleted more nucleotides at VDJ recombination sites, implying thymic rearrangement abnormalities. Sequencing cDNA rather than genomic DNA could over-represent highly expressing activated cells, although activation and CD3 levels did not differ between groups. Naive, central memory and regulatory TCRB repertoires appeared to be more similar among patients than among healthy donors. A moderate but significant shortening of TCRB CDR3 length was observed in type 1 diabetes patients in all four CD4+ subsets. Only small numbers of individuals were included in the HLA sub-analyses, which left unresolved whether HLA type had any influence on TCRB rearrangement.

CDR1 GTSNPN and CDR2 SVGIG are derived from the germline V gene (reference sequence). The CDR3 has 14 amino acids, counting the end cysteine and phenylalanine. This entry keeps only the CDR3 DNA: 42 bases, framed from base 1. Cut back by 3 bases and 8 bases, the V and J ends lie 19 bases apart. This clone came up a few times. Its antigen is still unknown. Base-call qualities are not available, and no considerably larger clone is one nucleotide away. The High Capacity cDNA Reverse Transcription Kit was used to reverse transcribe all of the isolated RNA, meaning that expressed TCRB transcripts were what got sequenced. Deep immunoSEQ sequencing was applied to naive, central memory and regulatory T cell samples, giving an average of about 3.4 million total reads per sample. Sorted cells were lysed in RLT buffer and RNA was extracted with DNase-treated RNeasy Micro or Mini kits, depending on cell number. To prevent cross-contamination, every cell subset was processed on its own, while patient and healthy donor samples were processed together. The immunoSEQ multiplex PCR was used to amplify TCRB sequences from cDNA, generating 87-bp fragments that spanned the CDR3 region. Amplicons were sequenced on the Illumina HiSeq platform. The paper's data handling went like this. Synthetic template baselines were used to correct PCR bias computationally, reads within Hamming distance 2 were collapsed, and singletons that could not be merged were discarded. Reads were aligned to IMGT to assign V, D and J genes, CDR3 length, and insertions or deletions at six rearrangement sites. Clonotype counts were normalized to sorted cell number within each subset before computing true diversity and Gini coefficients with the tcR R package. The overlap coefficient, calculated on TCRB nucleotide sequences, was used to measure repertoire sharing. Not all clones reach the TCRdb copy of this immuneACCESS table, which keeps in-frame sequences only. Checked studies attribute under half of the gap to unresolved V genes and leave the rest unexplained. D and trimming were read from the DNA, whereas the V and J calls and clone size are those reported in that table. For this sample the table gives about 180,000 clones, of which 10% to 15% were detected only once. The ten largest clones take up 0.62% of the sample.

Each donor gave one peripheral blood draw, around 100 mL on average, collected into heparinised tubes. A BD FACSAria II was used to sort naive, central memory, regulatory and stem cell-like memory CD4+ T cells with a panel that included CD45RO, CCR7, CD25, CD127, CD95 and CD27. A purity above 98% was achieved for all sorted populations. PBMCs were isolated right away by Lymphoprep density gradient centrifugation and were stained directly, without culture. So that batch effects would be minimized, each experiment stained and sorted samples in pairs, pairing one healthy donor with one patient. The sample was central memory CD4+ T cells from blood. The chain links TRBV30 with TRBJ1-2; the D segment could be TRBD1, given 5 matching bases. This TCR was recovered from a woman under 30 in good health. The sequenced DNA: TGTGCCTGGAGACCTAAGACAGTGAATAACGGCTACACCTTC. It codes for CAWRPKTVNNGYTF. Reference TRBV30 and TRBJ1-2 genes cover what lies past the CDR3, so the full variable domain is SQTIHQWPATLVQPVGSPLSLECTVEGTSNPNLYWYRQAAGRGLQLLFYSVGIGQISSEVPQNLSASRPQDRQFILSSKKLLLSDSGFYLCAWRPKTVNNGYTFGSGTRLTVV.